Here is one TCR beta chain with its context. The entry originates in a study of blood T cell repertoires in COVID-19. V shed 4 bases and J shed 3 bases, with 12 bases lying between them. The CDR3 is made up of 14 amino acids. Germline V gene sequence: CDR1 SGHRS, CDR2 YFSETQ. TCRdb keeps only in-frame clones here, not all; method: immunoSEQ multiplex PCR. The sample consists of hundreds of thousands of clones, under 90% of them appearing once. The receptor was derived from a man in his sixties who had recovered from COVID-19. The sequencing input was peripheral blood. The chain uses TRBV5-1 and TRBJ2-3; perhaps TRBD1 as D (5 bases). CDR3 region: CASSPQGVTDTQYF. The CDR3 nucleotides read TGCGCCAGCAGCCCTCAGGGTGTGACAGATACGCAGTATTTT.